The 14 T cell receptor beta chains in this list originate from one sample, sequenced in a study of T cell changes during pregnancy in multiple sclerosis. Assay used: immunoSEQ multiplex PCR; TCRdb lists only in-frame clones, some missing. This sample has 45,000 to 55,000 clones, with 92% found just once. This specimen consisted of CD4+ T cells from peripheral blood mononuclear cells, obtained after pregnancy. The receptors here all came from a female donor in good health, enrolled as a control in a pregnancy study.

CDR3: CASSEVGQGDTGELFF. CDR3 DNA: TGTGCCAGCAGTGAAGTTGGGCAGGGGGACACCGGGGAGCTGTTTTTT. The V and J genes are TRBV2 and TRBJ2-2; 7 positions match TRBD1. Germline CDR1 SNHLY, CDR2 FYNNEI. The CDR3 is 16 amino acids. V trimming: 1 base; J trimming: 3 bases; junction bases outside the gene matches: 5.

The J gene is TRBJ2-2, the V gene TRBV9; the match to TRBD2 covers 7 bases. CDR1 and CDR2 from the germline V gene are SGDLS and YYNGEE. V was clipped by 6 bases and J by 2 bases; unmatched bases: 1. The CDR3 sequence is 13 residues long. CDR3 bases: TGTGCCAGCAAGGGACTAAACACCGGGGAGCTGTTTTTT. Amino acids: CASKGLNTGELFF.

This chain joins TRBV5-6 and TRBJ2-7; 8 nucleotides match TRBD1. There are 14 residues in the CDR3. From germline, CDR1 is SGHDT and CDR2 YYEEEE. The V gene end was trimmed by 6 bases and the J gene end by 3 bases; junction bases not matched to a gene: 8. CDR3 bases: TGTGCCAGCACCCTTGACAGGGGACGCTACGAGCAGTACTTC. Protein product: CASTLDRGRYEQYF.

This chain connects TRBV30 to TRBJ1-2; a possible D gene is TRBD1 (5 bases). The CDR3 sequence is 12 residues long. CDR1 is GTSNPN, CDR2 SVGIG, per germline (reference sequence). V lost 1 base and J lost 4, with 7 bases in between. CDR3 sequence (DNA): TGTGCCTGGAGTGGGGGCGCCTATGGCTACACCTTC. Its translation is CAWSGGAYGYTF.

The V call is TRBV5-1, the J call TRBJ2-3; 10 bases align to TRBD2. The CDR3 covers 17 residues. Trimming at V came to 2 bases and at J to 4 bases, leaving 10 bases not matched to a gene. Germline V gives CDR1 SGHRS, CDR2 YFSETQ. Here the CDR3 reads CASSLAPLAGGADTQYF. CDR3 nucleotides: TGCGCCAGCAGCTTAGCCCCTTTAGCGGGGGGCGCAGATACGCAGTATTTT.

The chain combines TRBV7-9 with TRBJ2-7; a possible D gene is TRBD2 (5 bases). This CDR3 has 15 residues. CDR1 and CDR2 from the germline V gene are SEHNR and FQNEAQ (reference sequence). Trimming pared 1 base from V and 5 bases from J, leaving 15 bases between. CDR3 residues: CASSLVGESADEQYF. DNA for the CDR3: TGTGCCAGCAGCTTAGTCGGGGAGTCGGCGGACGAGCAGTACTTC.

The chain is built from TRBV5-6 and TRBJ2-7; TRBD1 aligns across 7 bases. Germline V gene lookup returns CDR1 SGHDT and CDR2 YYEEEE. The CDR3 covers 13 residues. With 5 bases clipped from V and 2 bases from J, the junction kept 4 bases outside the gene matches. The CDR3 nucleotides read TGTGCCAGCAGTCGGGACAGAGCCTACGAGCAGTACTTC. It yields the protein CASSRDRAYEQYF.

The gene calls are TRBV23-1 and TRBJ1-3; maybe TRBD1 (5 bases). TRBV23-1 is known as an ORF, though its function is uncertain. The V and J ends lost 10 bases and 0 bases respectively, with 7 bases between them. This CDR3 region has 12 residues. CDR3 in DNA: TGCGCCAACGACAGCTCTGGAAACACCATATATTTT. Its protein is CANDSSGNTIYF.

The chain links TRBV4-2 to TRBJ1-3; D unclear. The CDR3 contains 17 residues. Germline CDR1 LGHNA, CDR2 YNFKEQ. Trimming removed 4 bases from V and 4 bases from J, with 20 bases in between. CDR3 DNA: TGTGCCAGCAGCCGATTATCCTGGGAGGGCCAAGGAAACACCATATATTTT. It encodes CASSRLSWEGQGNTIYF.

The V call is TRBV4-3, the J call TRBJ1-1; D ambiguous. CDR3 length equals 15 residues. The V end was cut by 3 bases, the J end by 7 bases, with 18 bases between. The germline CDR1 and CDR2 sequences are LGHNA and YSLEER. This CDR3 is CASSQNFEGAHEAFF. The CDR3 DNA reads TGCGCCAGCAGCCAGAACTTTGAGGGAGCCCATGAAGCTTTCTTT.

V usage is TRBV4-2 and J usage is TRBJ1-6; no reliable D call. Germline CDR1 and CDR2: LGHNA and YNFKEQ. Trimming took 4 bases from V and 1 from J, leaving 11 bases between them. The CDR3 is 16 amino acids. In DNA form, the CDR3 reads TGTGCCAGCAGCCCAACATCGCCATCCTATAATTCACCCCTCCACTTT. As protein: CASSPTSPSYNSPLHF.

The V gene is TRBV5-1, the J gene TRBJ2-2, with TRBD1 matching 8 bases. Germline V CDR1 and CDR2: SGHRS, YFSETQ. Trimming at V came to 3 bases and at J to 6 bases, leaving 4 bases not matched to a gene. The CDR3 is made up of 14 amino acids. For the CDR3, the DNA is TGCGCCAGCAGCTCGCGGACAGGGCCCGGGGAGCTGTTTTTT. Residues: CASSSRTGPGELFF.

This sequence joins TRBV6-5 and TRBJ1-4, with a weak D call TRBD1 (5 bases). Per germline, CDR1 MNHEY and CDR2 SVGAGI. Deletions cut 7 bases from V and 7 bases from J, with 10 bases between. This CDR3 comprises 12 residues. The CDR3 reads CASTSGGEKLFF. The CDR3 region has the DNA TGTGCCAGCACCTCGGGGGGTGAAAAACTGTTTTTT.

The V call is TRBV7-2, the J call TRBJ2-3; 8 bases are a match to TRBD2. V trimming: 1 base; J trimming: 6 bases; junction bases outside the gene matches: 9. The CDR3 covers 16 residues. Looked up from germline, CDR1 is SGHTA and CDR2 is FQGNSA. The CDR3 sequence: CASSLDRLAGQDTQYF. The CDR3 nucleotides are TGTGCCAGCAGCTTAGATAGGCTAGCGGGCCAGGATACGCAGTATTTT.